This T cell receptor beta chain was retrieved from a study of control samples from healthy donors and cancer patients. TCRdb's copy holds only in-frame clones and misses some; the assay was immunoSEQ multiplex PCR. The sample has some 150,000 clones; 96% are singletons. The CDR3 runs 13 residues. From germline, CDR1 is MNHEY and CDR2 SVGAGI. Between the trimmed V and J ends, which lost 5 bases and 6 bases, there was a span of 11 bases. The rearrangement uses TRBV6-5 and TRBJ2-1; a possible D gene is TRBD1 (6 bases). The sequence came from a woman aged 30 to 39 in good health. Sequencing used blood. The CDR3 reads CASSRQGSNEQFF. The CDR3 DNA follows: TGTGCCAGCAGTCGCCAGGGGTCCAATGAGCAGTTCTTC.